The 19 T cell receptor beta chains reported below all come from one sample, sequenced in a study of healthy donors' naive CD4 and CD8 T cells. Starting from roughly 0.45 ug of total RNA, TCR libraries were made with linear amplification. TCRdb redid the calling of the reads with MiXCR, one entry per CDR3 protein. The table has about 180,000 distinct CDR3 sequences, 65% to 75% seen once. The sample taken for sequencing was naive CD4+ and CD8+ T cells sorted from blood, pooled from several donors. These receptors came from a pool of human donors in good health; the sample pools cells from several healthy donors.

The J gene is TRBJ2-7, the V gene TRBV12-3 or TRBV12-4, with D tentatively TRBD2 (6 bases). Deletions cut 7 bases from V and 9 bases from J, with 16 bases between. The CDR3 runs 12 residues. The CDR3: CASNGGERVQYF. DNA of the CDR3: TGTGCCAGCAATGGCGGGGAGCGAGTGCAGTACTTC.

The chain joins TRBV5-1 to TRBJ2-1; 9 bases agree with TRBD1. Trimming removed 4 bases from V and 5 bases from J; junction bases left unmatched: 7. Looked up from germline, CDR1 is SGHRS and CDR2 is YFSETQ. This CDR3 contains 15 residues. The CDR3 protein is CASSKTGGVHNEQFF. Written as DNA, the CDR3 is TGCGCCAGCAGCAAAACAGGGGGCGTCCACAATGAGCAGTTCTTC.

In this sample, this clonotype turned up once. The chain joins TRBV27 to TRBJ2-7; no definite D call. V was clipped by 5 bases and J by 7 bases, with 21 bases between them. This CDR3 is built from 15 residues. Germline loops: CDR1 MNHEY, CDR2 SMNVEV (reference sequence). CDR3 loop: CASSKRLSATKEQYF. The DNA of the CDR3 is TGTGCCAGCAGTAAACGACTGAGTGCTACTAAAGAGCAGTACTTC.

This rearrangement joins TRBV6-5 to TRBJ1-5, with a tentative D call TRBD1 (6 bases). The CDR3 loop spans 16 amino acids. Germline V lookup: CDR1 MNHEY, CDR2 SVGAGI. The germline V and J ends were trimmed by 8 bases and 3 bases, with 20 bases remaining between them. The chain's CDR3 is CASSNRQTGNNQPQHF. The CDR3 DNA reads TGTGCCAGCTCCAACAGGCAAACAGGGAACAATCAGCCCCAGCATTTT.

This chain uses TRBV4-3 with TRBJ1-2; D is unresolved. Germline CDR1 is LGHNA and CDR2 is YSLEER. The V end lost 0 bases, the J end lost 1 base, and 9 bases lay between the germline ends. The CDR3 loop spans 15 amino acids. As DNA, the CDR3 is TGCGCCAGCAGCCAAGATTTATCCATTAACTATGGCTACACCTTC. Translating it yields CASSQDLSINYGYTF.

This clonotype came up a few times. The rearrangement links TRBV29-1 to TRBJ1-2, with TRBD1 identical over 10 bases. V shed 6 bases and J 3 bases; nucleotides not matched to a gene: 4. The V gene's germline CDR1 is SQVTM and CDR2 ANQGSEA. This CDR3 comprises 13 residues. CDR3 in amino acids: CSVRDRGDYGYTF. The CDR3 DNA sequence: TGCAGCGTCCGGGACAGGGGTGACTATGGCTACACCTTC.

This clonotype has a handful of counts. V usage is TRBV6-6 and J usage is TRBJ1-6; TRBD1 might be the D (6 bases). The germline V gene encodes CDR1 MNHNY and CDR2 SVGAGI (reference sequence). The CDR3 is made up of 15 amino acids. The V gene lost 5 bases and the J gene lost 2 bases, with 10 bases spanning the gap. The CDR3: CASSPGAPYNSPLHF. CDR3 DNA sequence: TGTGCCAGCAGTCCAGGGGCCCCCTATAATTCACCCCTCCACTTT.

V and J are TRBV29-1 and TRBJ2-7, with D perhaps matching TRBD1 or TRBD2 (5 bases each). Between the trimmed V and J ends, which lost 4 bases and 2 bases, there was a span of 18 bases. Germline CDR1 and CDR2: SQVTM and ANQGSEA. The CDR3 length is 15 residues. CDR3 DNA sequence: TGCAGCGTTGGGGGAGATGGGGGAGCCCCCTACGAGCAGTACTTC. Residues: CSVGGDGGAPYEQYF.

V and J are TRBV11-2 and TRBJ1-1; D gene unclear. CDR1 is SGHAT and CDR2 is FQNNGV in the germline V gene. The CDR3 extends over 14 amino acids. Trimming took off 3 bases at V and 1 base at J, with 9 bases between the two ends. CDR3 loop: CASSLERENTEAFF. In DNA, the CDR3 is TGTGCCAGCAGCTTGGAAAGAGAGAACACTGAAGCTTTCTTT.

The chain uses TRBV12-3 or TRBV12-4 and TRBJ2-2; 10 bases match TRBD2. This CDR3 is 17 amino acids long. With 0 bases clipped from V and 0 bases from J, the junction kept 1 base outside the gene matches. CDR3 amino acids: CASSLASGRPNTGELFF. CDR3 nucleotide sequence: TGTGCCAGCAGTTTAGCTAGCGGGAGGCCGAACACCGGGGAGCTGTTTTTT.

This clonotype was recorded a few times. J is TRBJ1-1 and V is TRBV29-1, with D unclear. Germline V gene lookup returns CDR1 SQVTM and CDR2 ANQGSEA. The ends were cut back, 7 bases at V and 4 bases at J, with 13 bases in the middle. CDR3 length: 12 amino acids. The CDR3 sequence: CSGRVLSTEAFF. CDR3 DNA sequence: TGCAGCGGGAGGGTTTTGAGCACTGAAGCTTTCTTT. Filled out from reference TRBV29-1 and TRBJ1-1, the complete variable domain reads SAVISQKPSRDICQRGTSLTIQCQVDSQVTMMFWYRQQPGQSLTLIATANQGSEATYESGFVIDKFPISRPNLTFSTLTVSNMSPEDSSIYLCSGRVLSTEAFFGQGTRLTVV.

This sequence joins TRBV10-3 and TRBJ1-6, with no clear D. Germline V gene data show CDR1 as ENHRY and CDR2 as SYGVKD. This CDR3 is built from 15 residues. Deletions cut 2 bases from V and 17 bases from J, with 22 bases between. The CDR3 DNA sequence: TGTGCCATCAGTGAGGGAACGGAGGATTTCAGTACGGTCCACTTT. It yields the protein CAISEGTEDFSTVHF.

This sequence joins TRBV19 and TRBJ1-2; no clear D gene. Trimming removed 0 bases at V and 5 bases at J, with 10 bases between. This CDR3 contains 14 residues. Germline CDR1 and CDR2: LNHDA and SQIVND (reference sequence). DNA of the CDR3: TGTGCCAGTAGTATAGAGCTACGGATTTATGGCTACACCTTC. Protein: CASSIELRIYGYTF. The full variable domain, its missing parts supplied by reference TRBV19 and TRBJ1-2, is DGGITQSPKYLFRKEGQNVTLSCEQNLNHDAMYWYRQDPGQGLRLIYYSQIVNDFQKGDIAEGYSVSREKKESFPLTVTSAQKNPTAFYLCASSIELRIYGYTFGSGTRLTVV.

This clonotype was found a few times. This CDR3 reads CASSFSDWLRPGQFF. The CDR3 region has the DNA TGTGCCAGCAGTTTTTCGGACTGGTTACGTCCCGGGCAGTTCTTC. The rearrangement uses TRBV12-3 or TRBV12-4 and TRBJ2-1; a possible D gene is TRBD2 (5 bases). The CDR3 spans 15 residues. With 3 bases removed from V and 12 bases from J, the gap between germline ends came to 21 bases.

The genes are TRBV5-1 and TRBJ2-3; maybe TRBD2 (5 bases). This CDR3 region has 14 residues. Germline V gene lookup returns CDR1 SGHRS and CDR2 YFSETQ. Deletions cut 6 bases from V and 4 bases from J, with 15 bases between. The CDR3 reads CASTLGSHPDTQYF. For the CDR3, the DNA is TGCGCCAGCACCCTAGGGAGTCACCCAGATACGCAGTATTTT.

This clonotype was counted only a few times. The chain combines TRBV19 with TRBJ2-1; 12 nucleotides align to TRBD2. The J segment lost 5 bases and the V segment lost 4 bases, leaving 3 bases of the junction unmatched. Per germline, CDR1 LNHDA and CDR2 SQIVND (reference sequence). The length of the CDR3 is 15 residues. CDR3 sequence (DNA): TGTGCCAGTAGTACCGGGACTAGCGGGCACAATGAGCAGTTCTTC. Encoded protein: CASSTGTSGHNEQFF. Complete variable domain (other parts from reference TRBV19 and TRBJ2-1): DGGITQSPKYLFRKEGQNVTLSCEQNLNHDAMYWYRQDPGQGLRLIYYSQIVNDFQKGDIAEGYSVSREKKESFPLTVTSAQKNPTAFYLCASSTGTSGHNEQFFGPGTRLTVL.

Here the CDR3 reads CSAHDSSNQPQHF. As DNA, the CDR3 is TGCAGTGCCCACGACAGTAGCAATCAGCCCCAGCATTTT. The V call is TRBV20-1, the J call TRBJ1-5, with D possibly TRBD1 on 5 matching bases. CDR1 DFQATT and CDR2 SNEGSKA come from the germline V gene (reference sequence). Between the trimmed V and J ends, which lost 6 bases and 0 bases, there was a span of 9 bases. The CDR3 is made up of 13 amino acids.

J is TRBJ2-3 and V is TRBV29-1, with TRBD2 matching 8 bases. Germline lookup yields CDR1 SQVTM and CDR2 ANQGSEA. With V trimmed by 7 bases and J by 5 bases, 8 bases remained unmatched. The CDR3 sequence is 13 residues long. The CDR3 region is CSGKRGYVDTQYF. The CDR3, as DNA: TGCAGCGGAAAGCGGGGGTATGTAGATACGCAGTATTTT.

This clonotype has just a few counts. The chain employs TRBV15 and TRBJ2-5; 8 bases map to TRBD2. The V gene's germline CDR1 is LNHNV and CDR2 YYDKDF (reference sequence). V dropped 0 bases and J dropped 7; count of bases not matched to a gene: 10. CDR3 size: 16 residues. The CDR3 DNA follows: TGTGCCACCAGCAGAGACACATGGGTGGCGGGAGGGACCCAGTACTTC. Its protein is CATSRDTWVAGGTQYF.